Below, 23 T cell receptor beta chains from the same sample are listed, as sequenced in a study of technical replicates of blood from several donors. Clones were read by immunoSEQ multiplex PCR, and TCRdb kept only the in-frame ones, dropping some. The table lists some 80,000 clones, approximately 97% of them singletons. Sequencing used T cells isolated from PBMCs. These receptors originate from a human donor in good health.

The chain has TRBV28 and TRBJ2-1, with D possibly being TRBD2 (5 bases). V shed 8 bases and J shed 1 base, with 15 bases lying between them. CDR1 and CDR2 (germline): MDHEN, SYDVKM. This CDR3 spans 15 amino acids. As DNA, the CDR3 is TGTGCCAGCTCCCCGGGGTCACCTTCCTACAATGAGCAGTTCTTC. It is translated as CASSPGSPSYNEQFF.

The chain is built from TRBV19 and TRBJ2-7, with a weak D call TRBD1 (6 bases). Looked up from germline, CDR1 is LNHDA and CDR2 is SQIVND (reference sequence). There are 15 residues in the CDR3. The V end lost 5 bases, the J end lost 6 bases, and 20 bases lay between the germline ends. CDR3 DNA sequence: TGTGCCAGTAGTGCTCACAGGGATTACTACGTCGAGCAGTACTTC. Translating it yields CASSAHRDYYVEQYF.

V and J are TRBV19 and TRBJ2-2; 8 nucleotides line up with TRBD2. With V trimmed by 3 bases and J by 7 bases, 4 bases remained unmatched. This CDR3 has 14 amino acids. The germline V gene encodes CDR1 LNHDA and CDR2 SQIVND (reference sequence). In DNA, the CDR3 is TGTGCCAGTAGTATCTCAGGGACTAGCGGGGAGCTGTTTTTT. Amino acid sequence: CASSISGTSGELFF.

The chain recombines TRBV9 with TRBJ2-2, with TRBD2 identical over 13 bases. Germline CDR1 reads SGDLS; CDR2 reads YYNGEE. The CDR3 has 19 residues. J lost 6 bases, V lost 1 base, and 12 bases had no gene match. CDR3 residues: CASSVSPFLGLAGAGELFF. CDR3 DNA: TGTGCCAGCAGCGTATCCCCTTTTTTAGGACTAGCGGGAGCCGGGGAGCTGTTTTTT.

The J gene is TRBJ2-7, the V gene TRBV30; the match to TRBD2 covers 10 bases. The CDR3 extends over 17 amino acids. Germline V CDR1 and CDR2: GTSNPN, SVGIG (reference sequence). Trimming took 2 bases from V and 1 from J; bases not matched to a gene: 11. In DNA, the CDR3 is TGTGCCTGGAGTAAGGAGCGGCTAGCGGGAGTGTCCTACGAGCAGTACTTC. Translating it yields CAWSKERLAGVSYEQYF.

The chain uses TRBV28 and TRBJ1-4; 10 bases fit TRBD1. The CDR3 runs 14 residues. V dropped 10 bases and J dropped 8; count of bases not matched to a gene: 10. Germline CDR1 reads MDHEN; CDR2 reads SYDVKM. CDR3 bases: TGTGCCACCCTGACCGGGACAGGGGTCGAAAAACTGTTTTTT. It encodes CATLTGTGVEKLFF. The whole variable domain, remainder taken from reference TRBV28 and TRBJ1-4, is DVKVTQSSRYLVKRTGEKVFLECVQDMDHENMFWYRQDPGLGLRLIYFSYDVKMKEKGDIPEGYSVSREKKERFSLILESASTNQTSMYLCATLTGTGVEKLFFGSGTQLSVL.

This clone was counted a single time. This chain uses TRBV6-5 with TRBJ2-7; the match to TRBD2 covers 13 bases. Trimming at V came to 6 bases and at J to 6 bases, leaving 5 bases not matched to a gene. From germline, CDR1 is MNHEY and CDR2 SVGAGI. This CDR3 contains 14 residues. The CDR3 bases are TGTGCCAGCAGCCTACTAGCGGGAGGGGGCGAGCAGTACTTC. It is translated as CASSLLAGGGEQYF.

Here the CDR3 DNA reads TGCAGCGCCCGCGGAGGGGTCAACATTCAGTACTTC. This codes for CSARGGVNIQYF. The chain has TRBV29-1 and TRBJ2-4, with D perhaps TRBD2 (6 bases). V dropped 7 bases and J dropped 7 bases, with 14 bases sitting between them. The CDR3 runs to 12 residues. From germline, CDR1 is SQVTM and CDR2 ANQGSEA.

V is TRBV10-3 and J is TRBJ1-2, with TRBD1 matching 7 bases. The germline gives CDR1 ENHRY, CDR2 SYGVKD. The CDR3 consists of 14 residues. The V segment lost 4 bases and the J segment 6 bases; nucleotides outside the gene matches: 8. The CDR3, as DNA: TGTGCCATCAGTGGGACAGGTGCGGTCGATGGCTACACCTTC. Translated: CAISGTGAVDGYTF.

J is TRBJ1-2 and V is TRBV29-1, with a weak D call TRBD1 (6 bases). Deletions cut 2 bases from V and 4 bases from J, with 17 bases between. Germline CDR1 is SQVTM and CDR2 is ANQGSEA. The CDR3 is 15 residues long. CDR3 sequence reads: CSVERSGRGAYGYTF. CDR3 DNA sequence: TGCAGCGTTGAAAGATCCGGCAGGGGTGCCTATGGCTACACCTTC.

The rearrangement uses TRBV7-2 and TRBJ2-2; D is ambiguous. Germline CDR1 SGHTA, CDR2 FQGNSA. This CDR3 has 12 amino acids. V lost 2 bases, J lost 9 bases, and 7 bases lay in between. The CDR3 region is CASSLLARELFF. In nucleotides, the CDR3 is TGTGCCAGCAGCTTATTGGCCAGGGAGCTGTTTTTT.

The chain links TRBV7-3 to TRBJ2-3; weak D call: TRBD1 (5 bases). Germline V gene lookup returns CDR1 SGHTA and CDR2 FQGTGA. V lost 7 bases and J 4 bases, leaving 12 bases between the germline ends. The CDR3 totals 13 residues. This CDR3 reads CASNQGRADTQYF. The CDR3 coding sequence is TGTGCCAGCAACCAGGGTAGGGCAGATACGCAGTATTTT. Looking up the rest from reference TRBV7-3 and TRBJ2-3 gives the full variable domain: GAGVSQTPSNKVTEKGKYVELRCDPISGHTALYWYRQSLGQGPEFLIYFQGTGAADDSGLPNDRFFAVRPEGSVSTLKIQRTERGDSAVYLCASNQGRADTQYFGPGTRLTVL.

The chain recombines TRBV11-2 with TRBJ2-6; no firm D call. Germline V gene data show CDR1 as SGHAT and CDR2 as FQNNGV. CDR3 size: 15 residues. Trimming removed 5 bases at V and 0 bases at J, with 8 bases between. The CDR3 sequence is CASSLVSSGANVLTF. Here the CDR3 DNA reads TGTGCCAGCAGCCTTGTTTCCTCTGGGGCCAACGTCCTGACTTTC.

The chain recombines TRBV27 with TRBJ2-1; D possibly matches TRBD1 or TRBD2 (6 bases each). The CDR3 has 15 amino acids. V was trimmed by 6 bases and J by 2 bases, leaving 14 bases between them. Germline V CDR1 and CDR2: MNHEY, SMNVEV (reference sequence). The CDR3 nucleotides read TGTGCCAGCAGCTTAGGGGGGAACGCCTACAATGAGCAGTTCTTC. Translation: CASSLGGNAYNEQFF.

This clone appeared a single time. One end of the junction fails to match germline, which may point to a read error. The chain is built from TRBV7-7 and TRBJ2-2, with 9 bases matching TRBD2. The CDR3 is 13 residues long. Per germline, CDR1 SSHAT and CDR2 FNYEAQ (reference sequence). The CDR3 nucleotides read TGTGCTAGCAGCGGGACTAGCTTCGGGGAGCTGTTTTTT. Its translation is CASSGTSFGELFF.

This chain links TRBV4-3 with TRBJ1-2, with TRBD1 identical over 7 bases. This CDR3 comprises 14 residues. The germline gives CDR1 LGHNA, CDR2 YSLEER. With V trimmed by 0 bases and J by 7 bases, 5 bases remained unmatched. The CDR3 nucleotides read TGCGCCAGCAGCCAAGATACAGGGGTTTTTGGCTACACCTTC. Its translation is CASSQDTGVFGYTF.

V is TRBV7-9 and J is TRBJ1-1, with D hard to call. Germline V gene data show CDR1 as SEHNR and CDR2 as FQNEAQ (reference sequence). V lost 6 bases to trimming and J lost 5 bases, with 13 bases between them. The CDR3 contains 13 residues. CDR3 in amino acids: CASSHSGGTEAFF. For the CDR3, the DNA is TGTGCCAGCAGTCACAGTGGAGGGACTGAAGCTTTCTTT.

The chain is built from TRBV11-2 and TRBJ2-1; weak D call: TRBD2 (6 bases). V shed 3 bases and J shed 0 bases, with 12 bases lying between them. Per germline, CDR1 SGHAT and CDR2 FQNNGV. The CDR3 covers 16 residues. CDR3: CASSFIAAASYNEQFF. Here the CDR3 DNA reads TGTGCCAGCAGCTTTATAGCGGCGGCCTCCTACAATGAGCAGTTCTTC.

V and J are TRBV25-1 and TRBJ1-1; D uncertain. Trimming pared 8 bases from V and 5 bases from J, leaving 9 bases between. Germline-derived CDR1 and CDR2 are MGHDK and SYGVNS. The CDR3 extends over 11 amino acids. CDR3 protein: CASLAMTEAFF. CDR3 DNA: TGTGCCAGCCTCGCTATGACTGAAGCTTTCTTT. The full variable domain, with the rest looked up from reference TRBV25-1 and TRBJ1-1, is EADIYQTPRYLVIGTGKKITLECSQTMGHDKMYWYQQDPGMELHLIHYSYGVNSTEKGDLSSESTVSRIRTEHFPLTLESARPSHTSQYLCASLAMTEAFFGQGTRLTVV.

This clone showed up just a few times. The CDR3 here is CASSPSNQPQHF. Here the CDR3 DNA reads TGTGCCAGCTCACCTTCAAATCAGCCCCAGCATTTT. The chain combines TRBV18 with TRBJ1-5; D remains unclear. The CDR3 consists of 12 residues. With 3 bases removed from V and 4 bases from J, the gap between germline ends came to 4 bases. Germline CDR1 is KGHSH and CDR2 is LQKENI.

The chain links TRBV9 to TRBJ2-7; TRBD2 agrees at 11 bases. Germline V gene data show CDR1 as SGDLS and CDR2 as YYNGEE. This CDR3 region has 15 residues. The trim removed 4 bases at V and 4 bases at J, leaving 7 bases unmatched. DNA for the CDR3: TGTGCCAGCAGCCCAACTGGACTAGCGGGTTACGAGCAGTACTTC. Protein product: CASSPTGLAGYEQYF.

The CDR3 nucleotides are TGTGCCAGCACCCTCGGGGGGAGGGGTAGCTACACCTTC. This sequence encodes CASTLGGRGSYTF. J is TRBJ1-2 and V is TRBV25-1; a possible D gene is TRBD1 (5 bases). The germline V gene encodes CDR1 MGHDK and CDR2 SYGVNS. V was clipped by 7 bases and J by 9 bases, with 18 bases between them. This CDR3 contains 13 residues.

This rearrangement joins TRBV5-6 to TRBJ1-1, with D unclear. The CDR3 loop spans 13 amino acids. With 2 bases removed from V and 5 bases from J, the gap between germline ends came to 10 bases. Germline V lookup: CDR1 SGHDT, CDR2 YYEEEE. CDR3 sequence reads: CASSFWGVTEAFF. CDR3 coding DNA: TGTGCCAGCAGCTTCTGGGGAGTGACTGAAGCTTTCTTT.